Included here is one TCR beta chain sequence, with context. Its specificity is not known. The V segment lost 5 bases and the J segment 4 bases; nucleotides outside the gene matches: 3. CDR3 size: 15 residues. The V gene's germline CDR1 is PRHDT and CDR2 FYEKMQ (reference sequence). Focal radiation plus CTLA-4 blockade with ipilimumab was administered to patients who had chemo-refractory metastatic non-small-cell lung cancer. The data were obtained in a study of radiotherapy plus CTLA-4 blockade in lung cancer. Findings and caveats of the study: Radiotherapy was combined with ipilimumab, and tumor-derived TCR clones then expanded in blood.

Measured with immunoSEQ multiplex PCR; TCRdb has only the in-frame clones, and not every one. The sample comprises more than 60,000 clones, less than 85% of which are singletons, and around 3% rests with the top ten. This specimen consisted of peripheral blood, obtained from a patient treated with radiotherapy plus ipilimumab. This rearrangement joins TRBV13 to TRBJ2-5, with 14 bases aligning to TRBD2. The receptor was derived from a human donor with non-small cell lung cancer who had a complete response to radiotherapy plus ipilimumab. CDR3 nucleotide sequence: TGTGCCAGCAGCGGGGGACTAGCGGGGGTAGAGACCCAGTACTTC. Translation gives CASSGGLAGVETQYF. The variable domain in full, completed from reference TRBV13 and TRBJ2-5, reads AAGVIQSPRHLIKEKRETATLKCYPIPRHDTVYWYQQGPGQDPQFLISFYEKMQSDKGSIPDRFSAQQFSDYHSELNMSSLELGDSALYFCASSGGLAGVETQYFGPGTRLLVL.